This T cell receptor (beta chain) stems from a study of blood T cell repertoires in COVID-19. CDR3 size: 15 residues. Germline lookup yields CDR1 SGHAT and CDR2 FQNNGV. The ends lost 5 bases at V and 5 bases at J; junction bases unmatched: 6. TCRdb keeps only in-frame clones here, not all; method: immunoSEQ multiplex PCR. The sample has some 200,000 clones; 70% to 90% are singletons. The V call is TRBV11-2, the J call TRBJ1-1; TRBD1 matches at 12 bases. The specimen was peripheral blood. The clonotype originates from a woman aged 45-65 years with active or convalescent COVID-19. The chain's CDR3 is CASSPWGQGATEAFF. CDR3 DNA sequence: TGTGCCAGCAGCCCCTGGGGACAGGGGGCAACTGAAGCTTTCTTT.